This TCR beta chain was obtained from a study of cytomegalovirus exposure and HLA in healthy donors. Findings of the study overall: A prior analysis recorded that most TCR beta V segments were productive about 90% or about 30% of the time.

Germline CDR1 and CDR2: MGHRA and YSYEKL. V dropped 4 bases and J dropped 7; count of bases not matched to a gene: 4. This CDR3 region has 13 residues. With regard to this clone: Its cognate antigen is unknown.

The primer mix had 60 Vbeta and 13 Jbeta primers. The method was immunoSEQ multiplex PCR; TCRdb's version includes in-frame clones alone and lacks a portion of them. The sample contains approximately 190,000 clones, about 80% of which appear only once. The source of this sequence is a man between 40 and 49 years old in good health and CMV-seropositive. The chain is built from TRBV4-1 and TRBJ1-2, with 9 bases matching TRBD1. Specimen: PBMCs. CDR3 sequence: CASSLGQGVGYTF. As DNA, the CDR3 is TGCGCCAGCAGCCTGGGACAGGGAGTTGGCTACACCTTC.